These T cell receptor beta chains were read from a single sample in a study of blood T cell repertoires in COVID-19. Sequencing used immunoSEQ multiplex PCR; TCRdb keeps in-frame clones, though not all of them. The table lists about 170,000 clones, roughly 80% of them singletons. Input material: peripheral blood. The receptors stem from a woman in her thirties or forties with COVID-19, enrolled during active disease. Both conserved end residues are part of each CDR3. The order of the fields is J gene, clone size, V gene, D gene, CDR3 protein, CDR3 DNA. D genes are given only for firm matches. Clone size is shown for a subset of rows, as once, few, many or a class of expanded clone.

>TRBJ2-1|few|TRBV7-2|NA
CASSQRKFNNEQFF
TGTGCCAGCAGCCAGAGGAAGTTCAACAATGAGCAGTTCTTC
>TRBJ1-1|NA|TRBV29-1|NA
CSVEQLPEAFF
TGCAGCGTTGAACAACTCCCCGAAGCTTTCTTT
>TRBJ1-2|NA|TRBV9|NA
CASSLDSNGYTF
TGTGCCAGCAGCCTGGACAGCAATGGCTACACCTTC
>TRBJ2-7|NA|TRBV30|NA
CAWTLQGEDYEQYF
TGTGCCTGGACCTTACAGGGAGAAGACTACGAGCAGTACTTC
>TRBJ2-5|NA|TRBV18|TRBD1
CASSPRTGVQETQYF
TGTGCCAGCTCACCACGGACAGGCGTACAAGAGACCCAGTACTTC
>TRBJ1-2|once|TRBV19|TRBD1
CASSGQVANYGYTF
TGTGCCAGTAGCGGACAGGTAGCTAACTATGGCTACACCTTC
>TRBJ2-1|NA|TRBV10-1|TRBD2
CASSAEVPGLTVNEQFF
TGCGCCAGCAGTGCCGAGGTACCGGGACTAACGGTAAATGAGCAGTTCTTC
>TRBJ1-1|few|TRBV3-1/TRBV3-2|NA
CASSQAGKGTEAFF
TGTGCCAGCAGCCAGGCAGGGAAGGGCACCGAAGCTTTCTTT
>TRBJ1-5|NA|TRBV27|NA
CASRIAGGGQPQHF
TGTGCCAGCAGAATAGCTGGCGGGGGTCAGCCCCAGCATTTT
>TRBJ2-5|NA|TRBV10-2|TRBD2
CASSEWGPGGETQYF
TGCGCCAGCAGTGAGTGGGGACCGGGAGGGGAGACCCAGTACTTC
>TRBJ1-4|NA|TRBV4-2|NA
CASSPATGTTNEKLFF
TGTGCCAGCAGCCCGGCAACGGGGACAACTAATGAAAAACTGTTTTTT
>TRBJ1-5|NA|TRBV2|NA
CASSGKRGDLSNQPQHF
TGTGCCAGCAGTGGGAAAAGGGGCGACTTGAGCAATCAGCCCCAGCATTTT
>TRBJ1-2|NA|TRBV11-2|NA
CASSLVPRRAIMDPTF
TGTGCCAGCAGCTTAGTCCCTCGCAGGGCTATAATGGATCCTACTTTC
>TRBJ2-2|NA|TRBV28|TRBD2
CASSILAGDAGELFF
TGTGCCAGCAGTATACTAGCGGGCGACGCCGGGGAGCTGTTTTTT
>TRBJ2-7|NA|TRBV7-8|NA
CASSLTSQGYEQYF
TGTGCCAGCAGCTTGACGAGCCAGGGGTACGAGCAGTACTTC
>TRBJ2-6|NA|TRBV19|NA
CASSISSPGANVLTF
TGTGCCAGTAGTATATCCAGTCCCGGGGCCAACGTCCTGACTTTC
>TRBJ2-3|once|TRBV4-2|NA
CASSQAERDTQYF
TGTGCCAGCAGCCAAGCGGAGCGGGATACGCAGTATTTT
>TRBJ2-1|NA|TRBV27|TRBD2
CASSLRGIAGGSLTHNEQFF
TGTGCCAGCAGTTTACGGGGCATAGCGGGAGGCTCCCTAACTCACAATGAGCAGTTCTTC
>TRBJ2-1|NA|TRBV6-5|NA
CASRLTGPYNEQFF
TGTGCCAGCAGGCTGACAGGTCCCTACAATGAGCAGTTCTTC
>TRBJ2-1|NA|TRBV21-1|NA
CASHLLGLASYNEQFF
TGTGCCAGCCATCTCTTGGGACTAGCATCCTACAATGAGCAGTTCTTC
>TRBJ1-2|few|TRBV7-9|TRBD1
CASSLQGHYGYTF
TGTGCCAGCAGCCTACAGGGGCACTATGGCTACACCTTC
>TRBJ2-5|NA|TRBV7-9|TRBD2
CASRAGTQETQYF
TGTGCCAGCAGAGCGGGGACCCAAGAGACCCAGTACTTC
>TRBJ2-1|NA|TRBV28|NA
CASSLSGWGTNNEQFF
TGTGCCAGCAGTTTAAGCGGCTGGGGAACGAACAATGAGCAGTTCTTC
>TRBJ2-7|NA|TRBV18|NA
CASSPDLPQGSYEQYF
TGTGCCAGCTCACCAGACCTCCCACAGGGCTCCTACGAGCAGTACTTC
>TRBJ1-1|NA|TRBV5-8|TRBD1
CASSLRQGAVEAFF
TGTGCCAGCTCCCTACGGCAGGGGGCGGTTGAAGCTTTCTTT
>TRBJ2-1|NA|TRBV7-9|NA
CASSSLLDYRWAFF
TGTGCCAGCAGCTCGCTTTTAGACTACCGGTGGGCGTTCTTC
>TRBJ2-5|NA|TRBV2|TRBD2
CATRTSVAGETQYF
TGTGCCACCAGGACTAGCGTTGCGGGAGAGACCCAGTACTTC
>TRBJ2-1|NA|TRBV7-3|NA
CASSSSSVGEQFF
TGTGCCAGCAGCTCCTCTAGCGTCGGTGAGCAGTTCTTC
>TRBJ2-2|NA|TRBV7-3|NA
CASSLPPQGGTGELFF
TGTGCCAGCAGCTTACCCCCACAGGGTGGCACCGGGGAGCTGTTTTTT
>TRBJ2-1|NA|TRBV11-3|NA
CASSPAPVGGWNEQFF
TGTGCCAGCAGCCCAGCCCCAGTAGGGGGATGGAATGAGCAGTTCTTC
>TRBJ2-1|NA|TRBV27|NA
CASSLARTYNEQFF
TGTGCCAGCAGTTTAGCTAGAACCTACAATGAGCAGTTCTTC